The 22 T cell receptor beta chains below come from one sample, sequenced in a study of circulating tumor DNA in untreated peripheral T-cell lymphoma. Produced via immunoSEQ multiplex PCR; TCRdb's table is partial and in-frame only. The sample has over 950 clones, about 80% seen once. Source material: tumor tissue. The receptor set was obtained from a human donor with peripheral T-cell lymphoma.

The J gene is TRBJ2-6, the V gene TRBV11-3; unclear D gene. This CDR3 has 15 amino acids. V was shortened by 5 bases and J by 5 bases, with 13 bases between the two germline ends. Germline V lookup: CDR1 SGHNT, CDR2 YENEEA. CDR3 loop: CASSRTWGRANVLTF. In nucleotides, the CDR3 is TGTGCCAGCAGCCGGACCTGGGGTCGGGCCAACGTCCTGACTTTC.

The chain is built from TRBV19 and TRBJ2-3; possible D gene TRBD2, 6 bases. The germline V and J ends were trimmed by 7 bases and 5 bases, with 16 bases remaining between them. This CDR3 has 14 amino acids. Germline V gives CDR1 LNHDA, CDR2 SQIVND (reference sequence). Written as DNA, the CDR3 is TGTGCCAGTAAAGTCCCGGGACTCCTAGATACGCAGTATTTT. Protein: CASKVPGLLDTQYF.

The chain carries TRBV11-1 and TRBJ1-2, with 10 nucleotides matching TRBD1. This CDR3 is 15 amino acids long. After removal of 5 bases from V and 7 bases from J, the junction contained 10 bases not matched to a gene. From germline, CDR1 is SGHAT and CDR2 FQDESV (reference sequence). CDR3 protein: CASSARDRGDSGYTF. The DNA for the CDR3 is TGTGCCAGCAGCGCCCGGGACAGGGGTGACTCTGGCTACACCTTC.

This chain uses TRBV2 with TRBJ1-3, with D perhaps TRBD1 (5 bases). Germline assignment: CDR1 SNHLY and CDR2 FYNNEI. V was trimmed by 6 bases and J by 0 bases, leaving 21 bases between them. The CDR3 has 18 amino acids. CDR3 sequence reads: CASRPMGDMVNSGNTIYF. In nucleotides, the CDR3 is TGTGCCAGCAGGCCGATGGGGGATATGGTAAACTCTGGAAACACCATATATTTT.

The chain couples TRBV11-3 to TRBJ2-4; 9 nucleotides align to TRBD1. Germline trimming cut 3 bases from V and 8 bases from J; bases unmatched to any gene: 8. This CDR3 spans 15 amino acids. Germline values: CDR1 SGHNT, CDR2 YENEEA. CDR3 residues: CASSLGGTGTDIQYF. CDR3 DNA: TGTGCCAGCAGCTTGGGAGGGACAGGGACGGACATTCAGTACTTC.

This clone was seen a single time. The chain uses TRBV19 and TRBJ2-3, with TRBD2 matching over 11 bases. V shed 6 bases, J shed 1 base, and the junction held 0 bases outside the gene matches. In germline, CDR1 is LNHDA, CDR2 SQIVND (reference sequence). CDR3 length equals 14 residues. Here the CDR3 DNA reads TGTGCCAGTAGGACTAGCGGGGGCACAGATACGCAGTATTTT. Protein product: CASRTSGGTDTQYF. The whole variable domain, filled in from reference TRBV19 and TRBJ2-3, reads DGGITQSPKYLFRKEGQNVTLSCEQNLNHDAMYWYRQDPGQGLRLIYYSQIVNDFQKGDIAEGYSVSREKKESFPLTVTSAQKNPTAFYLCASRTSGGTDTQYFGPGTRLTVL.

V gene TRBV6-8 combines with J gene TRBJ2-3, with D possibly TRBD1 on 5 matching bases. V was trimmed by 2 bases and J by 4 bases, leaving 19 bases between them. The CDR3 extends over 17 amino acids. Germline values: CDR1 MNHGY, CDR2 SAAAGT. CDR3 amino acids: CASSYIGADSGPDTQYF. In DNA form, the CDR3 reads TGTGCCAGCAGTTACATAGGCGCCGACTCAGGGCCAGATACGCAGTATTTT.

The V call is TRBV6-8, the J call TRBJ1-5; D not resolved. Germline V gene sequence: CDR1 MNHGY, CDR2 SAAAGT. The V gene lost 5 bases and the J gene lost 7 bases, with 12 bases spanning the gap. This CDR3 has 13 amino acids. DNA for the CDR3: TGTGCCAGCAGTCGATATACGACACAGCCCCAGCATTTT. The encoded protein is CASSRYTTQPQHF.

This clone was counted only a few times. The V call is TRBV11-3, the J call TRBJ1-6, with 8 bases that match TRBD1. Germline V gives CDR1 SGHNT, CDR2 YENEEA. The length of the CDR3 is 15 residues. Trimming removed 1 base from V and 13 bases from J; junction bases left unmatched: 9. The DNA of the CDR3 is TGTGCCAGCAGCTTAGGCCGGGGACAGGTGATCCCCCTCCACTTT. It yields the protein CASSLGRGQVIPLHF.

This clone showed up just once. The CDR3 loop reads CAWSYGQAYQPQHF. The CDR3 DNA reads as TGTGCCTGGAGTTACGGGCAGGCTTATCAGCCCCAGCATTTT. The rearrangement uses TRBV30 and TRBJ1-5; D is ambiguous. The CDR3 has 14 amino acids. Trimming took 2 bases from V and 5 from J, leaving 13 bases between them. Germline CDR1 GTSNPN, CDR2 SVGIG (reference sequence).

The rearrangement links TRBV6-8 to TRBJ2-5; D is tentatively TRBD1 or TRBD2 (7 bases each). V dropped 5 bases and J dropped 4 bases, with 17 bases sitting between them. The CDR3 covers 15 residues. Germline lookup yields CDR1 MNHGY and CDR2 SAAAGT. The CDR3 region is CASSQQGGRRETQYF. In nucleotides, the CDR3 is TGTGCCAGCAGTCAGCAGGGGGGGCGGAGAGAGACCCAGTACTTC.

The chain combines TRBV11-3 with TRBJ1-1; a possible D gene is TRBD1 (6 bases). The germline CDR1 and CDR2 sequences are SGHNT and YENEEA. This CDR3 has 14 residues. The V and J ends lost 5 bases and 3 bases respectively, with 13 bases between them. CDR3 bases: TGTGCCAGCAGCACACAGGGAACTTACACTGAAGCTTTCTTT. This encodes CASSTQGTYTEAFF.

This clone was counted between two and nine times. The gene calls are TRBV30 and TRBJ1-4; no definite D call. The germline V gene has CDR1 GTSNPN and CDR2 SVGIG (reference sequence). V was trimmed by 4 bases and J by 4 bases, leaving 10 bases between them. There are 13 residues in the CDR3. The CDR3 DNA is TGTGCCTGGAACGGCGGGGTTAATGAAAAACTGTTTTTT. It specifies CAWNGGVNEKLFF.

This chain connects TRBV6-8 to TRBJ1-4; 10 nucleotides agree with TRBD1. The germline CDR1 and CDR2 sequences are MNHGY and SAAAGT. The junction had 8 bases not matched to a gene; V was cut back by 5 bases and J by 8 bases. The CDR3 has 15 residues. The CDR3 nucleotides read TGTGCCAGCAGTGTATCCGGGACAGGGGTGGAAAAACTGTTTTTT. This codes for CASSVSGTGVEKLFF.

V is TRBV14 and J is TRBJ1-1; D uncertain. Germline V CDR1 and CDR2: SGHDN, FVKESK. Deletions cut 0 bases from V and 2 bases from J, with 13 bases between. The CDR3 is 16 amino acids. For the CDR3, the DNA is TGTGCCAGCAGCCAAGAGGCTGGGCGGGTCAACACTGAAGCTTTCTTT. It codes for CASSQEAGRVNTEAFF. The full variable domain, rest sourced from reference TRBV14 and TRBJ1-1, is EAGVTQFPSHSVIEKGQTVTLRCDPISGHDNLYWYRRVMGKEIKFLLHFVKESKQDESGMPNNRFLAERTGGTYSTLKVQPAELEDSGVYFCASSQEAGRVNTEAFFGQGTRLTVV.

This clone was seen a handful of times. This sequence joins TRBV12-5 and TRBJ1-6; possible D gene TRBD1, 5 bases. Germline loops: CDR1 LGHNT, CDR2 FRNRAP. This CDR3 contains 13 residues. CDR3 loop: CASSGLSDSPLHF. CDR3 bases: TGTGCCAGCTCAGGGTTGTCGGATTCACCCCTCCACTTT.

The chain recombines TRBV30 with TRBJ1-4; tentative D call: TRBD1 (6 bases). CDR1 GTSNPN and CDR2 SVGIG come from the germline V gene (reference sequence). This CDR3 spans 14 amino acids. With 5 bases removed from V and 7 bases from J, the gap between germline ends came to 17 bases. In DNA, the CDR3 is TGTGCCTGGGGATTACAGGGTGACACTGAAAAACTGTTTTTT. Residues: CAWGLQGDTEKLFF.

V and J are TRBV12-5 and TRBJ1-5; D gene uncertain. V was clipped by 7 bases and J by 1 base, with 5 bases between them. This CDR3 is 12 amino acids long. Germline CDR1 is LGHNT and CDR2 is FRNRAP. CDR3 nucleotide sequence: TGTGCTAGTGAGGGAAGCAATCAGCCCCAGCATTTT. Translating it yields CASEGSNQPQHF.

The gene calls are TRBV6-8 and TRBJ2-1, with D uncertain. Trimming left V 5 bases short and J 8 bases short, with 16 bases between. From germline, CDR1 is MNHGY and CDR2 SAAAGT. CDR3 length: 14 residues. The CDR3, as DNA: TGTGCCAGCAGTCCCTCCCTGGTCCGGTATGAGCAGTTCTTC. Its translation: CASSPSLVRYEQFF.

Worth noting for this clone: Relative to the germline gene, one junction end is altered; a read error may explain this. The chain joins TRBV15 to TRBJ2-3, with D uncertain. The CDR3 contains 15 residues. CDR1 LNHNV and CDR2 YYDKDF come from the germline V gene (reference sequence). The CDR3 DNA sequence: TGTGTCACCAGCAGAGTAAGGGCTCTCACAGATACGCAGTATTTT. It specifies CVTSRVRALTDTQYF.

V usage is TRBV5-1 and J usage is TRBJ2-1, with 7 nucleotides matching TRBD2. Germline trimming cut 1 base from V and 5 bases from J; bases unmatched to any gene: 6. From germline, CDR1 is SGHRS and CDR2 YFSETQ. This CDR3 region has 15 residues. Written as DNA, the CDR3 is TGCGCCAGCAGCTTGATGGGGGAGGGAAACAATGAGCAGTTCTTC. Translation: CASSLMGEGNNEQFF. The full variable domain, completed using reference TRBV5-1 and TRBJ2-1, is KAGVTQTPRYLIKTRGQQVTLSCSPISGHRSVSWYQQTPGQGLQFLFEYFSETQRNKGNFPGRFSGRQFSNSRSEMNVSTLELGDSALYLCASSLMGEGNNEQFFGPGTRLTVL.

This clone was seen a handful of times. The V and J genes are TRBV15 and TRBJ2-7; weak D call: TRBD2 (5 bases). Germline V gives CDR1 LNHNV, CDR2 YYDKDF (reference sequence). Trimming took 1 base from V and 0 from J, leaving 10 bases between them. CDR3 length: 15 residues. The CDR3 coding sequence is TGTGCCACCAGCAGAGTGGTAGGGAGCTCCTACGAGCAGTACTTC. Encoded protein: CATSRVVGSSYEQYF. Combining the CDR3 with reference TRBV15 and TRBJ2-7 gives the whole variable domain DAMVIQNPRYQVTQFGKPVTLSCSQTLNHNVMYWYQQKSSQAPKLLFHYYDKDFNNEADTPDNFQSRRPNTSFCFLDIRSPGLGDTAMYLCATSRVVGSSYEQYFGPGTRLTVT.